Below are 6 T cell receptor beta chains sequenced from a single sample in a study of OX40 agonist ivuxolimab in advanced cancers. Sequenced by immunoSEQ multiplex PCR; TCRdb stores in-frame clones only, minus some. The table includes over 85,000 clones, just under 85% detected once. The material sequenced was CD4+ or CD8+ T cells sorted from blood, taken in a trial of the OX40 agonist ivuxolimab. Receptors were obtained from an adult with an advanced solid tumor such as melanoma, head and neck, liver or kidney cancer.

The CDR3 loop reads CASSFPTSSGANVLTF. The CDR3, as DNA: TGTGCCAGCAGCTTCCCCACGAGCTCTGGGGCCAACGTCCTGACTTTC. The chain has TRBV5-8 and TRBJ2-6; no clear D. Trimming took 2 bases from V and 0 from J, leaving 9 bases between them. The CDR3 is 16 residues long. Germline assignment: CDR1 SGHTS and CDR2 YDEGEE.

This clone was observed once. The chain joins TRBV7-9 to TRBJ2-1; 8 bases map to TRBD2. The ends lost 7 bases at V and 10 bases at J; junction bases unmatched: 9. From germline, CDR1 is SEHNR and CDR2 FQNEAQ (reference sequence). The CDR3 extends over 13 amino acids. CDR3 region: CASMRTSRWEQFF. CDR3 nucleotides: TGTGCCAGCATGCGGACTAGCCGGTGGGAGCAGTTCTTC.

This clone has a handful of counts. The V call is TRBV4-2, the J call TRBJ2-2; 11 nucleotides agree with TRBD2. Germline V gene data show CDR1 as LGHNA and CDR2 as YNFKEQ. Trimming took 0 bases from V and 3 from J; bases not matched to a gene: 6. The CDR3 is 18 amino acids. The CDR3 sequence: CASSQEIAGGPDTGELFF. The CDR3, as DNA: TGTGCCAGCAGCCAAGAAATAGCGGGGGGGCCAGACACCGGGGAGCTGTTTTTT.

CDR3 residues: CASSPTGANYGYTF. CDR3 DNA sequence: TGTGCCAGCTCCCCGACAGGGGCTAACTATGGCTACACCTTC. J is TRBJ1-2 and V is TRBV18; 8 nucleotides line up with TRBD1. This CDR3 contains 14 residues. The germline CDR1 and CDR2 sequences are KGHSH and LQKENI. J was trimmed by 0 bases and V by 6 bases; bases with no gene match: 3.

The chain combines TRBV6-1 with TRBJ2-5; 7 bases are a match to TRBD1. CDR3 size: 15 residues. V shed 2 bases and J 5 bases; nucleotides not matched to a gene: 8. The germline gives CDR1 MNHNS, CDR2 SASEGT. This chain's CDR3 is CASSERGRGFETQYF. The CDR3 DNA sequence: TGTGCCAGCAGTGAACGAGGCAGGGGGTTTGAGACCCAGTACTTC.

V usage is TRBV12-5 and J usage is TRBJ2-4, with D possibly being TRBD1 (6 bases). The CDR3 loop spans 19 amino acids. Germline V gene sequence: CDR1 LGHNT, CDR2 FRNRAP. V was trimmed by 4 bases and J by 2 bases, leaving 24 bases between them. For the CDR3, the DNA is TGTGCTAGTGGTTCCACCCTGATGACAGGCGTCGTGCCCAAAAACATTCAGTACTTC. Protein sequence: CASGSTLMTGVVPKNIQYF.